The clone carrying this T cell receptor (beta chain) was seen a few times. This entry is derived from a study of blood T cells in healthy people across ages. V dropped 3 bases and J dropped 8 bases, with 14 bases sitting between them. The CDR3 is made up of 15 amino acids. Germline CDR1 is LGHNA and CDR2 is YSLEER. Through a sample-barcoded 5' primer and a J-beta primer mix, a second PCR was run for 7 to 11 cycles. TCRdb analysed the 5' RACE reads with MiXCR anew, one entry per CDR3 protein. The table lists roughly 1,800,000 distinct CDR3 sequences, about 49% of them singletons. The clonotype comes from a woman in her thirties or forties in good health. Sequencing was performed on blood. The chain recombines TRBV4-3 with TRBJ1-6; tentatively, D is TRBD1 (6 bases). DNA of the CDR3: TGCGCCAGCAGCCATCTTCAGGGGCGGGATTCACCCCTCCACTTT. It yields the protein CASSHLQGRDSPLHF.